These T cell receptor beta chains were read from a single sample in a study of T cell repertoires in cytomegalovirus infection. TCRdb reprocessed the reads with MiXCR, giving one entry per CDR3 protein. The sample lists a few hundred thousand distinct CDR3 sequences, under 45% occurring once. Which antigens these TCRs recognize remains unknown. The sequencing used cultured PBMCs, collected from culture after CMV antigen stimulation. All receptors derive from a human donor in good health (CMV status not recorded). Some clones in this sample may be carry-over from other donors' samples. The CDR3 runs from the conserved cysteine through the conserved F or W. Each record gives: clone size, J gene, V gene, D gene, CDR3 DNA, CDR3 protein. D genes are given only for firm matches. Clone size is shown for a subset of rows, as once, few, many or a class of expanded clone.

- | TRBJ2-1 | TRBV5-4 | - | TGTGCCAGCAGCGACGTTACTGGGGGAGGCAATGAGCAGTTCTTC | CASSDVTGGGNEQFF
- | TRBJ2-7 | TRBV10-2 | TRBD1 | TGCGCCAGCACCCCGGGACAGGGGGCCCTACCGCGCTCCTACGAGCAGTACTTC | CASTPGQGALPRSYEQYF
- | TRBJ1-6 | TRBV7-6 | - | TGTGCCAGCAGTTCGAGGGTGGATTCACCCCTCCACTTT | CASSSRVDSPLHF
- | TRBJ1-2 | TRBV9 | - | TGTGCCAGCAGCTCAAGTCCCTTTGGGGGCTACACCTTC | CASSSSPFGGYTF
- | TRBJ1-1 | TRBV29-1 | - | TGCAGCGTTCGAGGGGGGGGCACTGAAGCTTTCTTT | CSVRGGGTEAFF
- | TRBJ2-7 | TRBV7-6 | TRBD2 | TGTGCCAGCAGCTTAGGGTGGGCGGGAGGGCCAAGAAAAGGGACTACGAATGAGCAGTACTTC | CASSLGWAGGPRKGTTNEQYF
- | TRBJ1-5 | TRBV20-1 | TRBD1 | TGCAGTGCCAGGGGACAGGGGGCCTCGAGCAATCAGCCCCAGCATTTT | CSARGQGASSNQPQHF
- | TRBJ1-1 | TRBV6-5 | - | TGTGCATACCGGGACACGAAGAACACTGAAGCTTTCTTT | CAYRDTKNTEAFF
- | TRBJ1-4 | TRBV27 | - | TGTGCCAGCAGCCCGAGGGCCTACCCAACTAATGAAAAACTGTTTTTT | CASSPRAYPTNEKLFF
- | TRBJ2-7 | TRBV7-6 | TRBD2 | TGTGCCAGCAGCTTACGGGGGGGGCTCGAGCAGTACTTC | CASSLRGGLEQYF
few | TRBJ2-1 | TRBV7-2 | TRBD2 | TGTGCCAGCAGCGCCGGACTAGCGGGATTTTCTCCGTTCTTC | CASSAGLAGFSPFF
few | TRBJ2-7 | TRBV6-1 | - | TGTGCCAGCACCCGAACGCCCGGGGCACGGCAGTACTTC | CASTRTPGARQYF
- | TRBJ2-5 | TRBV20-1 | - | TGCAGTGCCCAAACCTCTTCCACGGATCAAGAGACCCAGTACTTC | CSAQTSSTDQETQYF
many | TRBJ2-3 | TRBV7-2 | - | TGTGCCAGCAGCCGCTTAGGTCCTAGCACAGATACGCAGTATTTT | CASSRLGPSTDTQYF
few | TRBJ1-5 | TRBV11-2 | - | TGTGCCAGCAGCCCGGGGCGCTTACTTGGCAATCAGCCCCAGCATTTT | CASSPGRLLGNQPQHF
few | TRBJ2-3 | TRBV7-2 | TRBD2 | TGTGCCAGCAGTAGCGCTAGCGGGAAACGAGATACGCAGTATTTT | CASSSASGKRDTQYF
- | TRBJ2-1 | TRBV20-1 | TRBD2 | TGCAGTGCTAGGGAGGGGACTACTAGAGGCAATGAGCAGTTCTTC | CSAREGTTRGNEQFF
- | TRBJ1-5 | TRBV4-2 | - | TGTGCCAGCAGCCAAGCTCGGGGGGCCGATCAGCCCCAGCATTTT | CASSQARGADQPQHF